One sample yielded the 29 T cell receptor beta chains listed below, sequenced in a study of cytomegalovirus exposure and HLA in healthy donors. This PCR relied on a set of 60 Vbeta primers and 13 Jbeta primers. Sequencing used immunoSEQ multiplex PCR; TCRdb keeps in-frame clones, though not all of them. The sample has 150,000 or so clones; over 60% are singletons. Sequencing was performed on PBMCs. These receptors originate from a woman aged 25 to 45 in good health and CMV-seropositive.

DNA of the CDR3: TGTGCCAGCAGTTTGAGGTATAGTAGCAATCAGCCCCAGCATTTT. Translating it yields CASSLRYSSNQPQHF. This chain connects TRBV6-6 to TRBJ1-5, with D unresolved. V lost 4 bases and J 0 bases, leaving 10 bases between the germline ends. The CDR3 is 15 amino acids. Germline CDR1 and CDR2: MNHNY and SVGAGI (reference sequence).

The rearrangement uses TRBV6-9 and TRBJ2-1; D is unclear. Germline CDR1 MNHGY, CDR2 SVAAGI. The V end was cut by 5 bases, the J end by 7 bases, with 9 bases between. CDR3 length equals 12 residues. The CDR3, as DNA: TGTGCCAGCAGTCGAGGATTTAATGAGCAGTTCTTC. It is translated as CASSRGFNEQFF.

V usage is TRBV5-1 and J usage is TRBJ2-7; 8 nucleotides match TRBD1. This CDR3 contains 14 residues. The ends lost 5 bases at V and 1 base at J; junction bases unmatched: 5. Per germline, CDR1 SGHRS and CDR2 YFSETQ. The CDR3 region is CASSAQGESYEQYF. In DNA, the CDR3 is TGCGCCAGCAGTGCACAGGGGGAATCCTACGAGCAGTACTTC.

Only a few counts were recorded for this clone. This chain links TRBV19 with TRBJ1-1; D is undetermined. Germline CDR1 LNHDA, CDR2 SQIVND (reference sequence). This CDR3 is 13 amino acids long. V was pared by 5 bases and J by 1 base, with 8 bases between. The CDR3 DNA reads TGTGCCAGTAGTTGGAGAGCGAACACTGAAGCTTTCTTT. Protein: CASSWRANTEAFF.

The chain joins TRBV5-1 to TRBJ1-4; 10 bases map to TRBD1. Germline V gene sequence: CDR1 SGHRS, CDR2 YFSETQ. The CDR3 runs 14 residues. V shed 5 bases, J shed 8 bases, and the junction held 6 bases outside the gene matches. CDR3 DNA: TGCGCCAGCAGGTCCGGGACAGGGGTGGAAAAACTGTTTTTT. Translating it yields CASRSGTGVEKLFF.

V usage is TRBV29-1 and J usage is TRBJ1-1; perhaps TRBD1 as D (5 bases). This CDR3 has 15 residues. The V and J ends lost 7 bases and 4 bases respectively, with 22 bases between them. Germline lookup yields CDR1 SQVTM and CDR2 ANQGSEA. The DNA of the CDR3 is TGCAGCGCCCACCTGAACCCTGGGGGGGGCACTGAAGCTTTCTTT. The encoded protein is CSAHLNPGGGTEAFF.

The V and J genes are TRBV5-1 and TRBJ2-1, with 10 bases lining up with TRBD2. With 7 bases clipped from V and 4 bases from J, the junction kept 14 bases outside the gene matches. Germline V gene sequence: CDR1 SGHRS, CDR2 YFSETQ. The CDR3 covers 17 residues. The CDR3 coding sequence is TGCGCCAGCCAGGGGGTACTAGCGGGATCCATTTACAATGAGCAGTTCTTC. Protein: CASQGVLAGSIYNEQFF. The whole variable domain, filled in from reference TRBV5-1 and TRBJ2-1, reads KAGVTQTPRYLIKTRGQQVTLSCSPISGHRSVSWYQQTPGQGLQFLFEYFSETQRNKGNFPGRFSGRQFSNSRSEMNVSTLELGDSALYLCASQGVLAGSIYNEQFFGPGTRLTVL.

V gene TRBV6-5 combines with J gene TRBJ1-2; 9 bases are a match to TRBD1. Germline CDR1 is MNHEY and CDR2 is SVGAGI. There are 14 residues in the CDR3. With V trimmed by 6 bases and J by 6 bases, 8 bases remained unmatched. The CDR3 here is CASRPGQGRHGYTF. CDR3 coding DNA: TGTGCCAGCAGACCAGGACAGGGGAGGCATGGCTACACCTTC.

This clone occurred many times. CDR3 in amino acids: CASSALRREKLFF. The CDR3 DNA follows: TGTGCCAGCAGTGCGTTAAGGAGGGAAAAACTGTTTTTT. The chain uses TRBV2 and TRBJ1-4; D gene uncertain. Trimming took off 4 bases at V and 8 bases at J, with 11 bases between the two ends. The CDR3 runs 13 residues. Germline lookup yields CDR1 SNHLY and CDR2 FYNNEI.

The rearrangement uses TRBV5-4 and TRBJ2-3; a possible D gene is TRBD1 (7 bases). Trimming cost V 0 bases and J 0 bases, with 11 bases left between them. The CDR3 has 16 amino acids. Looked up from germline, CDR1 is SGHNT and CDR2 is YYREEE (reference sequence). CDR3 sequence: CASSLGGTASTDTQYF. The CDR3 region has the DNA TGTGCCAGCAGCTTGGGCGGGACAGCTAGCACAGATACGCAGTATTTT.

The chain combines TRBV20-1 with TRBJ2-1; a weak D match, TRBD2 (7 bases). V lost 1 base and J lost 15, with 13 bases in between. CDR3 length equals 11 residues. Germline CDR1 reads DFQATT; CDR2 reads SNEGSKA (reference sequence). CDR3: CSARAGGPPFF. CDR3 in DNA: TGCAGTGCTAGAGCGGGGGGCCCTCCGTTCTTC.

The chain couples TRBV19 to TRBJ2-7; 7 bases map to TRBD1. This CDR3 spans 13 amino acids. The germline CDR1 and CDR2 sequences are LNHDA and SQIVND (reference sequence). The J segment lost 3 bases and the V segment lost 4 bases, leaving 3 bases of the junction unmatched. The CDR3 DNA sequence: TGTGCCAGTAGTACCCGGGACAGCTACGAGCAGTACTTC. Translating gives CASSTRDSYEQYF.

This clone was observed a few times. This chain uses TRBV4-1 with TRBJ2-2; D is perhaps TRBD2 (5 bases). Germline V gene sequence: CDR1 MGHRA, CDR2 YSYEKL. CDR3 length: 13 amino acids. V was shortened by 3 bases and J by 6 bases, with 8 bases between the two germline ends. The CDR3 DNA is TGCGCCAGCAGCCAGCTAGCTCCCGGGGAGCTGTTTTTT. Amino acids: CASSQLAPGELFF.

This chain links TRBV19 with TRBJ2-1; TRBD2 aligns across 7 bases. CDR3 length: 16 amino acids. Germline CDR1 LNHDA, CDR2 SQIVND (reference sequence). V lost 6 bases, J lost 0 bases, and 8 bases stayed unmatched. As DNA, the CDR3 is TGTGCCAGTAGCTTCTCGGGGGGAAGCTCCTACAATGAGCAGTTCTTC. Its translation: CASSFSGGSSYNEQFF.

This chain links TRBV7-6 with TRBJ1-2, with 12 bases that match TRBD1. Germline CDR1 is SGHVS and CDR2 is FNYEAQ. This CDR3 is 16 amino acids long. Trimming took 5 bases from V and 7 from J; bases not matched to a gene: 11. CDR3 loop: CASSRRPGQGALGYTF. In DNA form, the CDR3 reads TGTGCCAGCAGCCGCCGTCCGGGACAGGGGGCTCTTGGCTACACCTTC.

This chain joins TRBV10-1 and TRBJ2-3, with a tentative D call TRBD1 (5 bases). Germline CDR1 WNHNN, CDR2 SYGVQD (reference sequence). Deletions cut 3 bases from V and 1 base from J, with 11 bases between. This CDR3 contains 15 residues. CDR3 loop: CASSESGIRTDTQYF. DNA for the CDR3: TGCGCCAGCAGTGAATCAGGGATCCGCACAGATACGCAGTATTTT.

The gene calls are TRBV5-4 and TRBJ2-7, with a possible D match to TRBD2 (6 bases). Trimming shortened V by 3 bases and J by 12 bases, and 25 bases separated the two germline ends. This CDR3 is built from 15 residues. CDR1 is SGHNT and CDR2 is YYREEE in the germline V gene (reference sequence). The DNA for the CDR3 is TGTGCCAGCAGCTCGTCTGTGGGGGGAGGTGGGATAGGGTACTTC. Translation: CASSSSVGGGGIGYF.

This clone was observed a handful of times. This sequence joins TRBV10-3 and TRBJ1-6, with D uncertain. The CDR3 contains 12 residues. Trimming shortened V by 3 bases and J by 12 bases, and 9 bases separated the two germline ends. Looked up from germline, CDR1 is ENHRY and CDR2 is SYGVKD. The CDR3 is CAISDRGLPLHF. Here the CDR3 DNA reads TGTGCCATCAGTGATCGAGGGCTACCCCTCCACTTT.

Of note for this clone: The junction differs from germline at one of its ends, possibly a read error. The identical CDR3 is also encoded by other nucleotide sequences in the sample. The chain combines TRBV29-1 with TRBJ1-4; a possible D gene is TRBD1 (6 bases). Germline assignment: CDR1 SQVTM and CDR2 ANQGSEA. This CDR3 spans 16 amino acids. CDR3 residues: CSVSRGQPATNEKLFF. CDR3 in DNA: TGCAGCGTCTCTCGAGGACAGCCTGCAACTAACGAAAAACTGTTTTTT.

Worth noting for this clone: Additional DNA sequences in this sample encode the identical CDR3. This sequence joins TRBV10-3 and TRBJ2-7; 9 positions agree with TRBD1. Germline V lookup: CDR1 ENHRY, CDR2 SYGVKD. J gave up 9 bases and V 5 bases, and 8 bases lay outside the gene matches. CDR3 size: 13 residues. The CDR3 DNA reads TGTGCCATCAGTTTACAGGGGGCGGATGGGCAGTACTTC. Protein sequence: CAISLQGADGQYF.

The chain recombines TRBV7-6 with TRBJ1-3; D ambiguous. Trimming removed 10 bases from V and 1 base from J, with 5 bases in between. Germline-derived CDR1 and CDR2 are SGHVS and FNYEAQ. This CDR3 is 11 amino acids long. The CDR3 here is CATLSGNTIYF. The CDR3 coding sequence is TGTGCCACCCTATCTGGAAACACCATATATTTT.

Note on this clone: Other DNA sequences in this specimen translate into the identical CDR3. The chain combines TRBV30 with TRBJ1-6; a weak D match, TRBD1 (5 bases). Germline values: CDR1 GTSNPN, CDR2 SVGIG (reference sequence). The CDR3 totals 13 residues. V lost 2 bases, J lost 5 bases, and 7 bases lay in between. DNA of the CDR3: TGTGCCTGGAGTCGGGGGAATAATTCACCCCTCCACTTT. It is translated as CAWSRGNNSPLHF.

The J gene is TRBJ2-1, the V gene TRBV7-9, with 7 bases identical to TRBD2. Germline CDR1 and CDR2: SEHNR and FQNEAQ (reference sequence). The CDR3 sequence is 15 residues long. Trimming removed 5 bases from V and 7 bases from J; junction bases left unmatched: 11. CDR3 bases: TGTGCCAGCAGCCTAGGGTCGGCTAGCGGAAATGAGCAGTTCTTC. Translated, it gives CASSLGSASGNEQFF.

The V and J genes are TRBV28 and TRBJ2-7; 10 bases are shared with TRBD1. The CDR3 contains 13 residues. Trimming cost V 6 bases and J 7 bases; bases outside gene matches: 6. Germline CDR1 and CDR2: MDHEN and SYDVKM. CDR3 sequence: CASSRDRGGEQYF. The CDR3 nucleotides are TGTGCCAGCAGCCGGGACAGGGGCGGGGAGCAGTACTTC.

This clone occurred a few times. The J gene is TRBJ1-2, the V gene TRBV19, with D perhaps matching TRBD1 (5 bases). Germline CDR1 is LNHDA and CDR2 is SQIVND (reference sequence). This CDR3 contains 12 residues. The CDR3: CGARVGDAGYTF. CDR3 nucleotide sequence: TGTGGAGCCAGAGTAGGGGATGCTGGCTACACCTTC.

The chain is built from TRBV10-3 and TRBJ2-1; the match to TRBD2 covers 7 bases. The germline V gene has CDR1 ENHRY and CDR2 SYGVKD. V lost 8 bases and J lost 11; bases outside the gene matches: 9. The CDR3 loop spans 12 amino acids. The CDR3 DNA is TGTGCCATCGGCGAGCGGGGCGATCAGCAGTTCTTC. Encoded protein: CAIGERGDQQFF.

The gene calls are TRBV30 and TRBJ2-1; unclear D gene. The CDR3 contains 12 residues. The V gene lost 3 bases and the J gene lost 6 bases, with 9 bases spanning the gap. Germline V gene lookup returns CDR1 GTSNPN and CDR2 SVGIG (reference sequence). CDR3 residues: CAWSRTANEQFF. DNA of the CDR3: TGTGCCTGGAGCCGCACTGCCAATGAGCAGTTCTTC.

The genes are TRBV5-4 and TRBJ1-2; tentatively, D is TRBD1 (5 bases). Trimming removed 6 bases at V and 8 bases at J, with 26 bases between. CDR1 is SGHNT and CDR2 is YYREEE in the germline V gene (reference sequence). This CDR3 is built from 16 residues. The CDR3: CASNFGGGTAARGYTF. The DNA for the CDR3 is TGTGCCAGCAACTTCGGGGGGGGAACGGCAGCGAGGGGCTACACCTTC.

In its sample, this clone was seen a few times. The J gene is TRBJ2-6, the V gene TRBV29-1, with 7 bases lining up with TRBD1. Looked up from germline, CDR1 is SQVTM and CDR2 is ANQGSEA. The V and J ends lost 5 bases and 0 bases, in that order; junction bases with no gene match: 7. This CDR3 has 16 amino acids. CDR3 amino acids: CSVLGTAHSGANVLTF. DNA for the CDR3: TGCAGCGTTCTCGGGACAGCTCACTCTGGGGCCAACGTCCTGACTTTC.